This TCR beta chain was documented in a study of T cell repertoires in cytomegalovirus infection. As for the study in general: Indicated by public TCR beta signatures were CMV infection and matching HLA type. Study results and caveats: The study identified carriers of CMV plus the relevant HLA from cumulative public TCR beta family frequency. HLA-C-restricted CMV-specific TCR beta clonotypes prevailed in the ex vivo response.

This clonotype came up many times. The antigen remains undetermined. Each CDR3 protein gets one entry after TCRdb re-called the reads with MiXCR. Of 490,000 or so distinct CDR3 sequences in the sample, about 11% were seen once. Per the germline V gene, CDR1 is KGHSH and CDR2 is LQKENI. V was clipped by 3 bases and J by 5 bases; unmatched bases: 5. This CDR3 region has 14 residues. This TCR came from a human donor in good health (CMV status not recorded). Some clones in this sample may be carry-over from other donors' samples. This chain connects TRBV18 to TRBJ1-2; 8 bases align to TRBD1. Source material: PBMCs. The CDR3 here is CASSPGQDVYGYTF. CDR3 DNA: TGTGCCAGCTCACCGGGACAGGACGTTTATGGCTACACCTTC.